The entry below gives a single T cell receptor (beta chain) sequence along with its context. No antigen is known for it. Primers for the PCR totalled 60 Vbeta and 13 Jbeta. Repertoires were generated with immunoSEQ multiplex PCR, while TCRdb's copy carries only in-frame clones and drops some. The table has some 190,000 clones, around 85% seen once. The data belong to a study of cytomegalovirus exposure and HLA in healthy donors. Notes on the study in general: What a later analysis showed was that several of the most significant clusters appeared linked to common viral pathogens. In vitro checks showed that a few CMV-associated chains really do target CMV antigens. HLA-A and HLA-B allele assignments for most subjects were reportedly predicted accurately using TCR beta sequences.

This CDR3 has 18 residues. Germline assignment: CDR1 SGHNT and CDR2 YYREEE (reference sequence). Trimming cost V 0 bases and J 2 bases; bases outside gene matches: 11. This receptor was obtained from a boy aged 2-9 years in good health and CMV-seronegative. The rearrangement uses TRBV5-4 and TRBJ2-1; TRBD2 matches 7 bases. Sequencing input: PBMCs. CDR3 residues: CASSLAPLRGGAYNEQFF. In DNA form, the CDR3 reads TGTGCCAGCAGCTTGGCCCCCTTGCGGGGAGGGGCCTACAATGAGCAGTTCTTC.